These T cell receptor beta chains were read from a single sample in a study of T-cell memory formation after mild COVID-19. Each CDR3 protein is one row after TCRdb ran MiXCR on the 5' RACE reads. The sample yields almost 550,000 distinct CDR3 sequences, roughly 20% seen once. Sequences were obtained from PBMCs or a T cell subset sorted from them (not recorded which). The receptors originated from an adult woman who had mild COVID-19 (a few samples of this study predate the infection). Cell type and time point are not known. Both conserved end residues are part of each CDR3. The D gene is left open where the match is weak. Some rows have no size entry. The others give once, few or many, or a class for an expanded clone.

.	TRBV18	TRBJ2-5	.	TGTGCCAGCTCACCTCCCGGACTAAGCCAAGAGACCCAGTACTTC	CASSPPGLSQETQYF
.	TRBV5-1	TRBJ2-7	TRBD2	TGCGCCAGCAGCTTGGCTAGCGGGAGTGTCGAGCAGTACTTC	CASSLASGSVEQYF
few	TRBV25-1	TRBJ2-4	TRBD1	TGTGCCAGCAGTACAGGGGTTATAGCCAAAAACATTCAGTACTTC	CASSTGVIAKNIQYF
few	TRBV15	TRBJ2-7	TRBD2	TGTGCCACCAGCAAAGGAAGCGGGAGGACCCCCTCATTGCGCGAGCAGTACTTC	CATSKGSGRTPSLREQYF
.	TRBV5-6	TRBJ2-1	TRBD2	TGTGCCAGCAGCTACGGACTAGCGGGACAGCAGTTCTTC	CASSYGLAGQQFF
few	TRBV6-5	TRBJ2-7	TRBD1	TGTGCCAGCAGTTACTCGGGGACAGGGATAATCGAGCAGTACTTC	CASSYSGTGIIEQYF
few	TRBV7-9	TRBJ2-1	TRBD2	TGTGCCAGCAGCTTAACCGGGACTATCGAGCAGTTCTTC	CASSLTGTIEQFF
.	TRBV30	TRBJ1-1	.	TGTGCCTGGAGTGTAGGGGGTGCCACTGAAGCTTTCTTT	CAWSVGGATEAFF
.	TRBV12-3/TRBV12-4	TRBJ1-2	TRBD1	TGTGCCAGCAGTCCTGCAGGGGGCCAAGGCTACACCTTC	CASSPAGGQGYTF
.	TRBV6-1	TRBJ1-2	.	TGTGCCAGCAGCGTCACGCCGGGTCGCTACACCTTC	CASSVTPGRYTF
.	TRBV5-1	TRBJ2-5	TRBD2	TGCGCCAGCAGCTTGGCGTCTCCCGGGGGGGTCGAGACCCAGTACTTC	CASSLASPGGVETQYF
.	TRBV12-3/TRBV12-4	TRBJ1-1	.	TGTGCCAGTTTAACAGAGAACACTGAAGCTTTCTTT	CASLTENTEAFF
few	TRBV3-1	TRBJ2-2	.	TGTGCCAGCAGCCCCTCTGACTACTGGAACACCGGGGAGCTGTTTTTT	CASSPSDYWNTGELFF
.	TRBV18	TRBJ1-5	.	TGTGCCAGCTCACCACTCTGGAGCAGCAATCAGCCCCAGCATTTT	CASSPLWSSNQPQHF
few	TRBV21-1	TRBJ2-7	.	TGTGCCAGCAGCACCCCTAATCGCCGGGGCCGTCGACGCGGGTACTTC	CASSTPNRRGRRRGYF
.	TRBV20-1	TRBJ2-7	TRBD1	TGCAGTGCTTATGACAGGGCCCGCTACGAGCAGTACTTC	CSAYDRARYEQYF
.	TRBV7-2	TRBJ1-1	.	TGTGCCAGCAGCTTTCGGGTGAACGGCCCCACTGAAGCTTTCTTT	CASSFRVNGPTEAFF
.	TRBV2	TRBJ2-1	TRBD2	TGTGCCAGCACCCCCCAACCCGGGACTAGCGGGGCAAAGCAGTTCTTC	CASTPQPGTSGAKQFF
.	TRBV6-6	TRBJ1-1	.	TGTGCCAGCAGTTACCCCAGGGGAAGGAACACTGAAGCTTTCTTT	CASSYPRGRNTEAFF
.	TRBV4-1	TRBJ2-7	.	TGCGCCAGCAGCCAAGATCCTACAGGGAGATTCTACGAGCAGTACTTC	CASSQDPTGRFYEQYF
few	TRBV27	TRBJ2-1	.	TGTGCCAGCAGTTTACTGCAGGGCGGCAATGAGCAGTTCTTC	CASSLLQGGNEQFF
.	TRBV7-8	TRBJ1-2	.	TGTGCCAGCAGCCCCCTTCCATCCTTC	CASSPLPSF
.	TRBV4-3	TRBJ2-5	.	TGCGCCAGCAGCCGGGAAATCAGGGGTTCGGGGACCCAGTACTTC	CASSREIRGSGTQYF
few	TRBV5-1	TRBJ1-6	.	TGCGCCAGCAGCCCGGGACAATTGAGGAATTCACCCCTCCACTTT	CASSPGQLRNSPLHF
once	TRBV7-9	TRBJ1-4	.	TGTGCCAGCAGCTTAGCGCTCGGGGTCACTAATGAAAAACTGTTTTTT	CASSLALGVTNEKLFF
.	TRBV7-9	TRBJ2-1	.	TGTGCCAGCAGCCCAAGCAAGGGGGTTGGCGAGCAGTTCTTC	CASSPSKGVGEQFF
.	TRBV7-3	TRBJ2-3	TRBD2	TGTGCCAGCAGCCCCTGGGGGGGGACCACAGATACGCAGTATTTT	CASSPWGGTTDTQYF
few	TRBV7-9	TRBJ2-5	.	TGTGCCAGCAGCTTCCCCCTCGGGGGCGCGGAGACCCAGTACTTC	CASSFPLGGAETQYF
few	TRBV20-1	TRBJ2-3	.	TGCAGTGCTGATTCTCGATCGGAGGGCGGCGCAGATACGCAGTATTTT	CSADSRSEGGADTQYF
.	TRBV21-1	TRBJ2-5	.	TGTGCCAGCAGCTACTTAGGGGCAGGACTGCAAGAGACCCAGTACTTC	CASSYLGAGLQETQYF
.	TRBV20-1	TRBJ2-3	TRBD2	TGCAGTGCTCCAGAAGGTGTAGCGGGGCCCTATACGCAGTATTTT	CSAPEGVAGPYTQYF
.	TRBV7-9	TRBJ2-5	TRBD2	TGTGCCAGCAGCTTAGAAAGCGGGAGGGCCGTAGAGACCCAGTACTTC	CASSLESGRAVETQYF
few	TRBV18	TRBJ2-7	TRBD1	TGTGCCAGCTCACCACCGAGCAGGGGGACCTACGAGCAGTACTTC	CASSPPSRGTYEQYF
once	TRBV14	TRBJ2-6	.	TGTGCCAGCAGCCCACCAGGCAGTGGGGCCAACGTCCTGACTTTC	CASSPPGSGANVLTF
few	TRBV7-2	TRBJ1-6	TRBD1	TGTGCCAGCAGCTATCGACAGGGAGATAATTCACCCCTCCACTTT	CASSYRQGDNSPLHF
few	TRBV18	TRBJ1-1	.	TGTGCCAGCTCACTTTCAACCCAGCACCGACAAAGAGGCATGAACACTGAAGCTTTCTTT	CASSLSTQHRQRGMNTEAFF
few	TRBV9	TRBJ1-1	.	TGTGCCAGCAGCAGAGACGCGACAGCGAACACTGAAGCTTTCTTT	CASSRDATANTEAFF
.	TRBV7-8	TRBJ2-7	TRBD1	TGTGCCAGCAGCTCGGACAGGGGACGCGAGCAGTACTTC	CASSSDRGREQYF
few	TRBV7-3	TRBJ2-2	.	TGTGCCAGCAGCTTATCCGCTGGAGTCACCGGGGAGCTGTTTTTT	CASSLSAGVTGELFF
few	TRBV12-3/TRBV12-4	TRBJ2-3	TRBD2	TGTGCCAGCAGCCCTCTGACTAGCGGGAGCACAGATACGCAGTATTTT	CASSPLTSGSTDTQYF
few	TRBV5-4	TRBJ2-7	.	TGTGCCAGCAGCTCCAAGGGTGAGAGCTACGAGCAGTACTTC	CASSSKGESYEQYF
few	TRBV20-1	TRBJ2-2	TRBD1	TGCAGTGCTAGAGCCGGGACAGGTTCGACCGGGGAGCTGTTTTTT	CSARAGTGSTGELFF
.	TRBV14	TRBJ2-5	.	TGTGCCAGCAGCCAAGGATTCGGGGTCCAAGAGACCCAGTACTTC	CASSQGFGVQETQYF
.	TRBV7-6	TRBJ2-1	.	TGTGCCAGCAGCTCCGGGACATTAAGCTACAATGAGCAGTTCTTC	CASSSGTLSYNEQFF
few	TRBV5-1	TRBJ2-2	TRBD2	TGCGCCAGCAGCCCAGGAGACCGGGGGGGCCGGGTCACCGGGGAGCTGTTTTTT	CASSPGDRGGRVTGELFF
.	TRBV9	TRBJ2-3	.	TGTGCCAGCAGCGTGTACTCTAGCACAGATACGCAGTATTTT	CASSVYSSTDTQYF
once	TRBV12-2	TRBJ2-7	.	TGTGCAAGTCGCAACTCCGGGACAGAGAATTCCTACGAGCAGTACTTC	CASRNSGTENSYEQYF
.	TRBV12-3/TRBV12-4	TRBJ1-1	.	TGTGCCAGCTGGTGGCGGGGAGTGAACACTGAAGCTTTCTTT	CASWWRGVNTEAFF
many	TRBV12-3/TRBV12-4	TRBJ2-1	.	TGTGCCAGCAGTTTACACCCGGACAATGAGCAGTTCTTC	CASSLHPDNEQFF
.	TRBV24-1	TRBJ2-3	TRBD1	TGTGCCACCAGTGATCGACAGGGTGGAGGCACAGATACGCAGTATTTT	CATSDRQGGGTDTQYF
.	TRBV11-2	TRBJ2-1	.	TGTGCCAGCAGCTTAGGAGGCTGGACCAACAATGAGCAGTTCTTC	CASSLGGWTNNEQFF
.	TRBV9	TRBJ1-2	.	TGTGCCAGCAGCGTAGAGGGATCGCCCAACTATGGCTACACCTTC	CASSVEGSPNYGYTF
.	TRBV2	TRBJ1-3	TRBD1	TGTGCCAGCAGCGGACAGGGAGCTGGAAACACCATATATTTT	CASSGQGAGNTIYF
few	TRBV12-3/TRBV12-4	TRBJ1-5	.	TGTGCCAGCAGCCCGCAAGCGGGGACCGGCAATCAGCCCCAGCATTTT	CASSPQAGTGNQPQHF
few	TRBV2	TRBJ1-2	.	TGTGCCAGCAGGAATACAGGGAACTTAGTCTATGGCTACACCTTC	CASRNTGNLVYGYTF
.	TRBV7-8	TRBJ1-6	.	TGTGCCAGCAGCTTAGGCGAGGGCGACTCCTATAATTCACCCCTCCACTTT	CASSLGEGDSYNSPLHF
.	TRBV11-3	TRBJ2-7	TRBD2	TGTGCCAGCAGCTTAGTCACGACTAGCGGGAGAATATACTTC	CASSLVTTSGRIYF
few	TRBV11-3	TRBJ2-1	TRBD2	TGTGCCAGCAGCTCAGATGGACTAGCAGCCAACAATGAGCAGTTCTTC	CASSSDGLAANNEQFF
.	TRBV20-1	TRBJ2-1	TRBD2	TGCAGTCAAATTAAAAGCGGGGGGCCCGACTACAATGAGCAGTTCTTC	CSQIKSGGPDYNEQFF
.	TRBV30	TRBJ1-2	.	TGTGCCTGGAGTGGCCGGGCCGGGGGACGGCATGGCTACACCTTC	CAWSGRAGGRHGYTF